A selection of T cell receptor beta chains follows, all from one sample in a study of blood T cells in healthy people across ages. TCRdb called the 5' RACE reads again in MiXCR, with one record for every CDR3 protein. Of 2 million or so distinct CDR3 sequences in the sample, about 49% were seen once. Sequencing used blood. The receptors were sampled from a woman aged 35 to 49 in good health. Each CDR3 is given with its conserved first and last residue. D genes are given only for firm matches. The size field is filled for only some rows; it gives once, few, many or a size class.

15,NA,TRBJ2-7,few,TRBV6-2/TRBV6-3,TGTGCCAGCAGTTACTCGACGGGAGCAGCCTACGAGCAGTACTTC,CASSYSTGAAYEQYF
13,NA,TRBJ1-1,NA,TRBV29-1,TGCAGCGTTGCCGGGGTGGGTGACACTGAAGCTTTCTTT,CSVAGVGDTEAFF
13,TRBD1,TRBJ1-2,few,TRBV7-2,TGTGCCAGCAGCTTAGAGACAGGGGATGGCTACACCTTC,CASSLETGDGYTF
10,NA,TRBJ1-4,once,TRBV29-1,TGCAGCGTTGAAGGGGAAAAACTGTTTTTT,CSVEGEKLFF
13,NA,TRBJ2-5,many,TRBV18,TGTGCCAGCAGTGCAGGAATACAAGAGACCCAGTACTTC,CASSAGIQETQYF
16,TRBD2,TRBJ2-7,NA,TRBV20-1,TGCAGTGCTAGAGATCAAGGACTAGCGAGTTCCTACGAGCAGTACTTC,CSARDQGLASSYEQYF
16,TRBD2,TRBJ2-3,NA,TRBV5-1,TGCGCCAGCAGCTACACTAGCGGGGCTTACGGAGATACGCAGTATTTT,CASSYTSGAYGDTQYF
18,TRBD1,TRBJ1-4,once,TRBV4-3,TGCGCCAGCAGCCAAGATAGCAGGGGGCAAGCAACTAATGAAAAACTGTTTTTT,CASSQDSRGQATNEKLFF
15,NA,TRBJ2-7,NA,TRBV29-1,TGCAACGTGCAGGGGACCTCAACTCCTTCCTACGAGCAGTACTTC,CNVQGTSTPSYEQYF
15,NA,TRBJ1-6,NA,TRBV20-1,TGCAGTGCTAGAGTTTCACAGAACCGGGATTCACCCCTCCACTTT,CSARVSQNRDSPLHF
14,NA,TRBJ2-3,NA,TRBV15,TGTGCCACCAGCATTGGACAGACCACAGATACGCAGTATTTT,CATSIGQTTDTQYF
14,TRBD1,TRBJ2-3,few,TRBV13,TGTGCCAGCAACCGACAGGGGTCCACAGATACGCAGTATTTT,CASNRQGSTDTQYF
15,NA,TRBJ2-1,NA,TRBV9,TGTGCCAGCAGCGCTGCCGGGACACGGTACAATGAGCAGTTCTTC,CASSAAGTRYNEQFF
16,TRBD2,TRBJ2-1,few,TRBV4-2,TGTGCCAGCAGCCAAGATTTAGCGGGGACCTCCTCTGAGCAGTTCTTC,CASSQDLAGTSSEQFF
17,TRBD1,TRBJ2-1,few,TRBV5-1,TGCGCCAGCAGCTTCATGGGGACAGGGAATTCCTACAATGAGCAGTTCTTC,CASSFMGTGNSYNEQFF
13,NA,TRBJ2-3,NA,TRBV27,TGTGCCAGCAGTTTAACAGTTAGAGATACGCAGTATTTT,CASSLTVRDTQYF
16,NA,TRBJ1-1,few,TRBV4-1,TGCGCCAGCAGCCAAGTCTACGAGGACTCGAACACTGAAGCTTTCTTT,CASSQVYEDSNTEAFF
17,TRBD2,TRBJ2-7,NA,TRBV7-2,TGTGCCAGCAGCCGTAGCGGGGGGGCCGGATCCTACAATGAGCAGTACTTC,CASSRSGGAGSYNEQYF
15,NA,TRBJ2-7,NA,TRBV20-1,TGCAGTGCTAGTCCTCCAGTGGGAGGTAGCTACGAGCAGTACTTC,CSASPPVGGSYEQYF
13,NA,TRBJ2-1,NA,TRBV5-1,TGCGCCAGCAGCTTGACGCCGGGTGGAGAGCAGTTCTTC,CASSLTPGGEQFF
13,NA,TRBJ1-4,NA,TRBV13,TGTGCCAGCAGCCCCTCCGACGGTGAAAAACTGTTTTTT,CASSPSDGEKLFF
15,TRBD1,TRBJ2-3,many,TRBV15,TGTGCCACCAGCAGAGCGGGACAGGCAACAGATACGCAGTATTTT,CATSRAGQATDTQYF
13,TRBD1,TRBJ1-2,few,TRBV10-3,TGTGCCATCACACAGGGGGGCCTCGGCGGCTACACCTTC,CAITQGGLGGYTF
15,NA,TRBJ1-3,few,TRBV18,TGTGCCAGCTCACCAAGTCCGGACTCTGGAAACACCATATATTTT,CASSPSPDSGNTIYF
15,TRBD2,TRBJ2-3,NA,TRBV5-1,TGCGCCAGCCTTAGCGGGGAGGCCCCCACAGATACGCAGTATTTT,CASLSGEAPTDTQYF
14,NA,TRBJ1-2,NA,TRBV28,TGTGCCAGCAGTTTGCCCGGGACACGCTATGGCTACACCTTC,CASSLPGTRYGYTF